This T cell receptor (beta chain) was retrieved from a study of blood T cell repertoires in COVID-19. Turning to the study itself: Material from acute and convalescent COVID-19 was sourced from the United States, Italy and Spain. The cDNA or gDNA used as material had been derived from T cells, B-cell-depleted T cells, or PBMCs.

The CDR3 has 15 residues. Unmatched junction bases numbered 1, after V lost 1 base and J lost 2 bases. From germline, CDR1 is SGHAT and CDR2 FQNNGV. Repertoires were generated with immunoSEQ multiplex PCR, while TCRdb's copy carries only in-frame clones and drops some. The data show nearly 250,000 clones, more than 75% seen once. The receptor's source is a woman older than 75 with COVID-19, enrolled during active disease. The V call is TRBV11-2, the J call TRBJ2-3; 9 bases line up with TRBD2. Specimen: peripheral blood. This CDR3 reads CASSLVAGVTDTQYF. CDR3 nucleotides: TGTGCCAGCAGCTTAGTAGCGGGGGTCACAGATACGCAGTATTTT.